This passage covers 28 T cell receptor beta chains from one sample sequenced in a study of T-cell reconstitution after alpha-beta-depleted transplantation in children. A library of TCRbeta sequences, prepared with unique molecular identifiers, was generated. TCRdb called the PCR reads again in MiXCR, with one record for every CDR3 protein. The sample shows hundreds of thousands of distinct CDR3 sequences, roughly a tenth of them seen only once. Sequenced material: PBMCs from the stem cell graft donor, taken from the stem cell graft. The receptors here all came from a human donor who donated a stem cell graft to a child with acute myeloid leukemia.

This clonotype was detected ten times or more. The V call is TRBV11-3, the J call TRBJ2-7; 8 nucleotides line up with TRBD2. CDR1 is SGHNT and CDR2 is YENEEA in the germline V gene. Trimming at V came to 3 bases and at J to 0 bases, leaving 1 base not matched to a gene. The CDR3 spans 14 residues. The CDR3 DNA sequence: TGTGCCAGCAGCTTCGGGAGGGACTCCTACGAGCAGTACTTC. As protein: CASSFGRDSYEQYF.

This clonotype was observed at least ten times. V is TRBV7-2 and J is TRBJ2-3, with 10 bases fitting TRBD2. The CDR3 sequence is 16 residues long. CDR1 is SGHTA, CDR2 FQGNSA, per germline. V was clipped by 1 base and J by 4 bases; unmatched bases: 5. For the CDR3, the DNA is TGTGCCAGCAGCTTAGTAGCGGGAGGCACCTCAGATACGCAGTATTTT. The encoded protein is CASSLVAGGTSDTQYF.

The J gene is TRBJ2-4, the V gene TRBV20-1; no reliable D call. Germline V gene data show CDR1 as DFQATT and CDR2 as SNEGSKA (reference sequence). This CDR3 comprises 13 residues. The CDR3 sequence is CSREVGAKNIQYF. The CDR3, as DNA: TGCAGCCGAGAGGTGGGCGCCAAAAACATTCAGTACTTC.

This chain uses TRBV12-3 or TRBV12-4 with TRBJ1-3; D not resolved. The V end lost 8 bases, the J end lost 0 bases, and 14 bases lay between the germline ends. The CDR3 extends over 15 amino acids. The CDR3 loop reads CASLSGTLSGNTIYF. CDR3 nucleotides: TGTGCCAGCCTTAGCGGTACCCTCTCTGGAAACACCATATATTTT.

The rearrangement joins TRBV5-1 to TRBJ2-7, with 10 bases matching TRBD2. The junction had 12 bases not matched to a gene; V was cut back by 4 bases and J by 5 bases. Germline CDR1 SGHRS, CDR2 YFSETQ. The CDR3 runs 16 residues. The CDR3, as DNA: TGCGCCAGCAGCCCCCCTAGCGGGAGAGAACACCACGAGCAGTACTTC. It yields the protein CASSPPSGREHHEQYF.

The genes are TRBV15 and TRBJ2-3; tentative D call: TRBD2 (5 bases). V was shortened by 2 bases and J by 3 bases, with 9 bases between the two germline ends. Per germline, CDR1 LNHNV and CDR2 YYDKDF (reference sequence). This CDR3 spans 14 amino acids. The CDR3 coding sequence is TGTGCCACCAGCAGATGGGGAGCTACAGATACGCAGTATTTT. Residues: CATSRWGATDTQYF.

This clonotype occurred many times. The rearrangement uses TRBV27 and TRBJ2-1; D may match TRBD1 or TRBD2 (7 bases each). The CDR3 contains 14 residues. CDR1 MNHEY and CDR2 SMNVEV come from the germline V gene (reference sequence). Deletions cut 1 base from V and 10 bases from J, with 14 bases between. The CDR3 reads CASSLYTGEGEQFF. For the CDR3, the DNA is TGTGCCAGCAGTTTATATACAGGGGAGGGCGAGCAGTTCTTC.

The table lists this clonotype with many counts. As DNA, the CDR3 is TGTGCCAGCAGTGGGGGGGGAAAGAACTCCTACGAGCAGTACTTC. It specifies CASSGGGKNSYEQYF. The chain employs TRBV13 and TRBJ2-7, with 7 nucleotides matching TRBD2. Germline CDR1 is PRHDT and CDR2 is FYEKMQ (reference sequence). V was pared by 6 bases and J by 0 bases, with 8 bases of the junction left unmatched. The CDR3 is made up of 15 amino acids. Variable domain in full (rest from reference TRBV13 and TRBJ2-7): AAGVIQSPRHLIKEKRETATLKCYPIPRHDTVYWYQQGPGQDPQFLISFYEKMQSDKGSIPDRFSAQQFSDYHSELNMSSLELGDSALYFCASSGGGKNSYEQYFGPGTRLTVT.

This clonotype has more than one count but fewer than ten. This chain joins TRBV28 and TRBJ2-7, with D perhaps being TRBD1 or TRBD2 (6 bases each). CDR3 length: 14 amino acids. CDR1 and CDR2 (germline): MDHEN, SYDVKM. Trimming took off 7 bases at V and 2 bases at J, with 15 bases between the two ends. CDR3 protein: CASKRGAVTYEQYF. DNA of the CDR3: TGTGCCAGCAAAAGGGGGGCGGTGACCTACGAGCAGTACTTC.

The chain has TRBV29-1 and TRBJ2-5; D uncertain. V lost 5 bases to trimming and J lost 0 bases, with 7 bases between them. This CDR3 has 12 amino acids. Germline assignment: CDR1 SQVTM and CDR2 ANQGSEA. CDR3 coding DNA: TGCAGCGTTCAAAGGAACCAAGAGACCCAGTACTTC. It encodes CSVQRNQETQYF.

This chain joins TRBV9 and TRBJ2-1; TRBD2 matches at 8 bases. In germline, CDR1 is SGDLS, CDR2 YYNGEE. The CDR3 sequence is 15 residues long. V lost 1 base and J lost 1; bases outside the gene matches: 1. The CDR3 loop reads CASSVLAGSYNEQFF. In nucleotides, the CDR3 is TGTGCCAGCAGCGTATTAGCGGGGTCCTACAATGAGCAGTTCTTC.

This clonotype was detected only a few times. The V call is TRBV20-1, the J call TRBJ2-7; D is perhaps TRBD1 or TRBD2 (5 bases each). Germline V gene data show CDR1 as DFQATT and CDR2 as SNEGSKA (reference sequence). The CDR3 has 14 residues. Trimming took off 0 bases at V and 5 bases at J, with 14 bases between the two ends. The CDR3 nucleotides are TGCAGTGCTAGAGATCTTGGCAGGGACGACGAGCAGTACTTC. It yields the protein CSARDLGRDDEQYF.

Only a few counts were recorded for this clonotype. The V gene is TRBV25-1, the J gene TRBJ2-1; D unclear. CDR1 MGHDK and CDR2 SYGVNS come from the germline V gene. V was shortened by 7 bases and J by 8 bases, with 9 bases between the two germline ends. The CDR3 is made up of 11 amino acids. CDR3 in DNA: TGTGCCAGCACCAAAAGGGATGAGCAGTTCTTC. Translating it yields CASTKRDEQFF.

The chain uses TRBV7-2 and TRBJ1-1; the D is unclear. Trimming removed 1 base at V and 7 bases at J, with 10 bases between. The CDR3 runs to 13 residues. Germline values: CDR1 SGHTA, CDR2 FQGNSA. The CDR3, as DNA: TGTGCCAGCAGCTTAGGGAGATTGAGTGAAGCTTTCTTT. Protein: CASSLGRLSEAFF.

This clonotype was seen repeatedly, ten times or more. The rearrangement uses TRBV4-2 and TRBJ2-3; D not certain. The CDR3 contains 16 residues. Germline loops: CDR1 LGHNA, CDR2 YNFKEQ. Between the trimmed V and J ends, which lost 0 bases and 3 bases, there was a span of 13 bases. The CDR3 bases are TGTGCCAGCAGCCAAGAAGCTCCTCCTAGGACAGATACGCAGTATTTT. Protein product: CASSQEAPPRTDTQYF.

This clonotype came up a few times. The rearrangement uses TRBV7-2 and TRBJ2-7; 8 bases map to TRBD1. With V trimmed by 4 bases and J by 0 bases, 5 bases remained unmatched. This CDR3 is built from 15 residues. Germline assignment: CDR1 SGHTA and CDR2 FQGNSA. The CDR3: CASSSRDRPSYEQYF. In DNA form, the CDR3 reads TGTGCCAGCAGCTCCCGGGACAGGCCCTCCTACGAGCAGTACTTC.

V usage is TRBV23-1 and J usage is TRBJ2-1; D may be TRBD2 (6 bases). TRBV23-1 is known as an ORF, though its function is uncertain. There are 16 residues in the CDR3. The V and J ends lost 6 bases and 0 bases respectively, with 15 bases between them. The CDR3 coding sequence is TGCGCCAGCAGATTGAACCGGGGGAGCTCCTACAATGAGCAGTTCTTC. This codes for CASRLNRGSSYNEQFF.

This clonotype was counted at least ten times. The chain carries TRBV20-1 and TRBJ2-3, with 11 bases aligning to TRBD2. Germline V CDR1 and CDR2: DFQATT, SNEGSKA (reference sequence). The CDR3 has 15 amino acids. V lost 1 base and J lost 4; bases outside the gene matches: 4. CDR3 sequence (DNA): TGCAGTGCTAGAGCTAGCGGGAGGCCCGCAGATACGCAGTATTTT. Encoded protein: CSARASGRPADTQYF.

This clonotype was detected a few times. The V and J genes are TRBV6-1 and TRBJ1-1, with a possible D match to TRBD1 (5 bases). The germline gives CDR1 MNHNS, CDR2 SASEGT. With 1 base removed from V and 1 base from J, the gap between germline ends came to 10 bases. The CDR3 consists of 15 residues. CDR3 sequence reads: CASSEGGPGNTEAFF. The CDR3 nucleotides read TGTGCCAGCAGTGAAGGGGGACCGGGGAACACTGAAGCTTTCTTT.

This clonotype was seen repeatedly, ten times or more. The gene calls are TRBV10-3 and TRBJ2-1; 9 bases match TRBD2. The CDR3 runs 12 residues. CDR1 and CDR2 from the germline V gene are ENHRY and SYGVKD. Trimming removed 10 bases from V and 9 bases from J; junction bases left unmatched: 7. The CDR3 loop reads CATSGLATEQFF. The CDR3 DNA reads TGTGCCACCTCAGGACTAGCGACTGAGCAGTTCTTC.

This clonotype was seen many times. The rearrangement links TRBV7-9 to TRBJ1-1; D is unresolved. CDR3 length: 15 amino acids. The germline CDR1 and CDR2 sequences are SEHNR and FQNEAQ (reference sequence). V gave up 1 base and J gave up 0 bases, with 9 bases separating them. The CDR3 sequence is CASSLESAMNTEAFF. The CDR3 region has the DNA TGTGCCAGCAGCTTAGAATCGGCTATGAACACTGAAGCTTTCTTT. The entire variable domain, with the rest obtained from reference TRBV7-9 and TRBJ1-1, is as follows: DTGVSQNPRHKITKRGQNVTFRCDPISEHNRLYWYRQTLGQGPEFLTYFQNEAQLEKSRLLSDRFSAERPKGSFSTLEIQRTEQGDSAMYLCASSLESAMNTEAFFGQGTRLTVV.

This clonotype has ten or more counts. The rearrangement links TRBV20-1 to TRBJ2-3, with 7 positions matching TRBD2. CDR1 DFQATT and CDR2 SNEGSKA come from the germline V gene (reference sequence). CDR3 size: 14 residues. With 4 bases clipped from V and 8 bases from J, the junction kept 12 bases outside the gene matches. This CDR3 is CSATRGSGAGTQYF. DNA for the CDR3: TGCAGTGCTACGCGCGGGAGTGGGGCAGGTACGCAGTATTTT.

This clonotype has just a few counts. The J gene is TRBJ1-1, the V gene TRBV12-3 or TRBV12-4; no firm D call. Between the trimmed V and J ends, which lost 2 bases and 10 bases, there was a span of 11 bases. This CDR3 has 12 residues. Here the CDR3 DNA reads TGTGCCAGCAGTTTATCGAAACTGAGAGCTTTCTTT. This gives the protein CASSLSKLRAFF.

In its sample, this clonotype was seen many times. The chain employs TRBV3-1 and TRBJ2-7, with 14 nucleotides matching TRBD2. The CDR3 sequence is 18 residues long. The V and J ends lost 1 base and 3 bases, in that order; junction bases with no gene match: 8. Germline V gene lookup returns CDR1 LGHDT and CDR2 YNNKEL (reference sequence). The CDR3 DNA is TGTGCCAGCAGCCAAGCATCGGGGACTAGCGGGAGATTCTACGAGCAGTACTTC. Translated: CASSQASGTSGRFYEQYF.

This clonotype has just a few counts. This chain uses TRBV7-2 with TRBJ2-7, with D perhaps matching TRBD1 (5 bases). Per germline, CDR1 SGHTA and CDR2 FQGNSA. The CDR3 consists of 16 residues. Trimming removed 5 bases from V and 2 bases from J, with 19 bases in between. Here the CDR3 reads CASSLGARAGTYEQYF. CDR3 DNA: TGTGCCAGCAGCCTCGGCGCCAGGGCTGGGACCTACGAGCAGTACTTC.

This clonotype turned up a few times. The chain employs TRBV5-1 and TRBJ2-1; 9 nucleotides line up with TRBD2. This CDR3 has 15 residues. Trimming removed 5 bases from V and 7 bases from J; junction bases left unmatched: 10. Per germline, CDR1 SGHRS and CDR2 YFSETQ. The CDR3 DNA follows: TGCGCCAGCAGAAACGAGGGCGGGAGGGGGAATGAGCAGTTCTTC. It is translated as CASRNEGGRGNEQFF.

V and J are TRBV29-1 and TRBJ2-5; 11 nucleotides line up with TRBD1. CDR3 length equals 13 residues. The germline V gene encodes CDR1 SQVTM and CDR2 ANQGSEA. The V segment lost 6 bases and the J segment 4 bases; nucleotides outside the gene matches: 4. The CDR3 sequence is CSVGGTGGETQYF. The CDR3 DNA is TGCAGCGTCGGCGGGACAGGGGGAGAGACCCAGTACTTC.

This clonotype was counted a few times. This CDR3 is CASSSRQGRPEGNEQFF. As DNA, the CDR3 is TGTGCCAGCAGCTCGAGACAGGGACGTCCAGAGGGCAATGAGCAGTTCTTC. This rearrangement joins TRBV11-3 to TRBJ2-1, with 7 bases aligning to TRBD1. V was clipped by 4 bases and J by 6 bases; unmatched bases: 15. CDR3 size: 17 residues. CDR1 and CDR2 from the germline V gene are SGHNT and YENEEA.